This TCR beta chain was observed in a study of OX40 agonist ivuxolimab in advanced cancers. At cycle 4 day 1, cycle 7 day 1, and baseline, blood was sampled. Method: immunoSEQ multiplex PCR; TCRdb's copy keeps in-frame clones and lacks some. The table lists approximately 62,000 clones, approximately 85% of them singletons. Unmatched junction bases numbered 5, after V lost 3 bases and J lost 5 bases. This CDR3 comprises 17 residues. Germline CDR1 SGDLS, CDR2 YYNGEE. Material: CD4+ or CD8+ T cells sorted from blood, obtained in a trial of the OX40 agonist ivuxolimab. V is TRBV9 and J is TRBJ2-2; 15 bases line up with TRBD2. This receptor was obtained from an adult with an advanced solid tumor such as melanoma, head and neck, liver or kidney cancer. The CDR3 sequence is CASSAGTSGRKTGELFF. The CDR3, as DNA: TGTGCCAGCAGCGCCGGGACTAGCGGGAGGAAGACCGGGGAGCTGTTTTTT.